These T cell receptor beta chains were read from a single sample in a study of T cell responses to AZD1222 COVID-19 vaccine. This table comes from immunoSEQ multiplex PCR, and its TCRdb copy is limited to in-frame clones, with some not included. This table has over 95,000 clones, approximately 88% appearing once. The sample in question was peripheral blood, obtained 28 days after the second AZD1222 dose. The receptors originated from an adult who received the AZD1222 COVID-19 vaccine. The CDR3 runs from the conserved cysteine through the conserved F or W. The order of the fields is clone size, J gene, V gene, D gene, CDR3 protein, CDR3 DNA. The D gene is left open where the match is weak. For some rows the clone size is stated as once, few or many, or as a class when expanded; others skip it.

- TRBJ2-3 TRBV5-1 - CASSLERITDTQYF TGCGCCAGCAGCTTGGAACGGATCACAGATACGCAGTATTTT
- TRBJ1-2 TRBV18 - CASSPNRDYGYTF TGTGCCAGCTCACCAAACAGGGACTATGGCTACACCTTC
- TRBJ2-7 TRBV11-3 TRBD2 CASSPTGGPSYEQYF TGTGCCAGCAGCCCGACGGGGGGGCCTTCCTACGAGCAGTACTTC
- TRBJ2-7 TRBV24-1 TRBD1 CATSDQGDRGLSEQYF TGTGCCACCAGTGACCAGGGGGACAGGGGACTCTCCGAGCAGTACTTC
few TRBJ2-1 TRBV7-3 - CASSLEGTTSYNEQFF TGTGCCAGCAGCTTAGAAGGGACAACCTCCTACAATGAGCAGTTCTTC
few TRBJ2-5 TRBV27 - CASSSDYRAQETQYF TGTGCCAGCAGTTCAGATTACAGGGCACAAGAGACCCAGTACTTC
- TRBJ2-5 TRBV7-3 TRBD1 CASSFTRGPQETQYF TGTGCCAGCAGCTTCACCAGGGGGCCACAAGAGACCCAGTACTTC
- TRBJ1-1 TRBV2 - CASSEGTLQMNTEAFF TGTGCCAGCAGTGAGGGGACCCTACAAATGAACACTGAAGCTTTCTTT
- TRBJ2-6 TRBV3-1/TRBV3-2 - CASSRPSSGANVLTF TGTGCCAGCAGCCGACCAAGCTCTGGGGCCAACGTCCTGACTTTC
- TRBJ2-2 TRBV10-3 TRBD1 CAISTGWHRGNERNTGELFF TGTGCCATCAGTACCGGCTGGCACAGGGGTAACGAGCGGAACACCGGGGAGCTGTTTTTT
- TRBJ1-1 TRBV23-1 - CASSHPGGGGTEAFF TGCGCCAGCAGTCATCCTGGGGGGGGCGGCACTGAAGCTTTCTTT
- TRBJ2-1 TRBV5-4 - CASSRTETYNEQFF TGTGCCAGCAGCCGGACTGAAACCTACAATGAGCAGTTCTTC
- TRBJ1-2 TRBV18 TRBD1 CASSPDRDYGYTF TGTGCCAGCTCACCCGACAGGGACTATGGCTACACCTTC
- TRBJ1-3 TRBV13 - CASSFAVDSGNTIYF TGTGCCAGCAGCTTTGCAGTCGACTCTGGAAACACCATATATTTT
- TRBJ1-2 TRBV5-5 - CASSLVQGRGYGYTF TGTGCCAGCAGCCTTGTCCAAGGTCGCGGCTATGGCTACACCTTC
- TRBJ1-4 TRBV15 - CATSTLSGEKLFF TGTGCCACCAGCACCTTGTCCGGGGAAAAACTGTTTTTT
- TRBJ2-7 TRBV3-1/TRBV3-2 TRBD1 CASSRDRGGEQYF TGTGCCAGCAGTCGGGACAGGGGCGGGGAGCAGTACTTC
- TRBJ2-7 TRBV7-2 TRBD1 CASRSGTAYEQYF TGTGCCAGCAGGTCCGGGACAGCCTACGAGCAGTACTTC
once TRBJ2-1 TRBV19 - CASSIVGLEQFF TGTGCCAGTAGTATTGTGGGTCTTGAGCAGTTCTTC
- TRBJ1-2 TRBV9 TRBD1 CASSPGGNYGYTF TGTGCCAGCAGCCCAGGGGGCAACTATGGCTACACCTTC
once TRBJ1-6 TRBV6-1 - CASSESGRSPLHF TGTGCCAGCAGTGAAAGTGGAAGGTCACCCCTCCACTTT
- TRBJ2-5 TRBV6-2/TRBV6-3 TRBD2 CASSPGAGRQETQYF TGTGCCAGCAGCCCGGGAGCGGGGCGACAAGAGACCCAGTACTTC
- TRBJ1-4 TRBV6-2/TRBV6-3 - CASSFREKLFF TGTGCCAGCAGTTTTCGGGAAAAACTGTTTTTT
- TRBJ1-1 TRBV2 TRBD1 CASSVTGQTEAFF TGTGCCAGCAGTGTGACAGGGCAGACTGAAGCTTTCTTT
- TRBJ1-1 TRBV29-1 - CSVERLGPPSNTEAFF TGCAGCGTTGAAAGGCTCGGTCCCCCCTCGAACACTGAAGCTTTCTTT